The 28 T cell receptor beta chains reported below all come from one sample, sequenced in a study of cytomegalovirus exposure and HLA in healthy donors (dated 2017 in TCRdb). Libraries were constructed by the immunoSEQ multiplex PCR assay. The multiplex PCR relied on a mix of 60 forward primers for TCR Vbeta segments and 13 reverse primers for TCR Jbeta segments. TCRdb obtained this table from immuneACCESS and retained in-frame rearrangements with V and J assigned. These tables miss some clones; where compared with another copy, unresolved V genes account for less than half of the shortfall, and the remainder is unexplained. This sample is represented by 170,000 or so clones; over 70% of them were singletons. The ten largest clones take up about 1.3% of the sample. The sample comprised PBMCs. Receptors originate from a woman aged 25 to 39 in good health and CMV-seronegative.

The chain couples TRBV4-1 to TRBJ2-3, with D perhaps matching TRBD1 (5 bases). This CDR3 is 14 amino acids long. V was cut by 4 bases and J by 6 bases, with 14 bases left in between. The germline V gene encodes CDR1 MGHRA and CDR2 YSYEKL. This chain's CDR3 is CASSPMGRMDTQYF. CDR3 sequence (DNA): TGCGCCAGCAGCCCGATGGGGCGAATGGATACGCAGTATTTT.

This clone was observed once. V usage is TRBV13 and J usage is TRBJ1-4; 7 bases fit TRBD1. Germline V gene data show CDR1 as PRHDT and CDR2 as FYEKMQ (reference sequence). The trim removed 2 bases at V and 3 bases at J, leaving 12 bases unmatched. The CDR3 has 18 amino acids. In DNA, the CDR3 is TGTGCCAGCAGCTTAAGGTTCGGGACAGCCCAACCTAATGAAAAACTGTTTTTT. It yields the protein CASSLRFGTAQPNEKLFF.

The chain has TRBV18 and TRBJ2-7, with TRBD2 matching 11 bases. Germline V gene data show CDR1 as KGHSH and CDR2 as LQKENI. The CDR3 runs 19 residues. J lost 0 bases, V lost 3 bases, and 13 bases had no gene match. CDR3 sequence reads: CASSPTSGSGGASSYEQYF. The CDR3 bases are TGTGCCAGCTCACCTACCTCCGGTAGCGGGGGGGCGAGCTCCTACGAGCAGTACTTC. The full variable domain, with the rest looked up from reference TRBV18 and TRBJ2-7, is NAGVMQNPRHLVRRRGQEARLRCSPMKGHSHVYWYRQLPEEGLKFMVYLQKENIIDESGMPKERFSAEFPKEGPSILRIQQVVRGDSAAYFCASSPTSGSGGASSYEQYFGPGTRLTVT.

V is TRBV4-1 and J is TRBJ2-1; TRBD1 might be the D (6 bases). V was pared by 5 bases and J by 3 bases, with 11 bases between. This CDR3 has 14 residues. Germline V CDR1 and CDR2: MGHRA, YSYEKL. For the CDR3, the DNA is TGCGCCAGCAGCTTACGACAGGTCTACAATGAGCAGTTCTTC. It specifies CASSLRQVYNEQFF.

The CDR3 spells CASSSGGAESYNEQFF. The DNA for the CDR3 is TGTGCCAGTAGTAGCGGGGGAGCGGAATCCTACAATGAGCAGTTCTTC. The V call is TRBV19, the J call TRBJ2-1, with 7 bases that match TRBD2. V gave up 4 bases and J gave up 1 base; unmatched junction bases: 7. CDR3 length: 16 amino acids. CDR1 and CDR2 (germline): LNHDA, SQIVND (reference sequence).

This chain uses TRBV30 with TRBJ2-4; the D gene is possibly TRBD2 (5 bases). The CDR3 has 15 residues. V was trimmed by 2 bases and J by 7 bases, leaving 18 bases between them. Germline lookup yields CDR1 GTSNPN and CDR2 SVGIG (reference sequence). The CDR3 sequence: CAWSPFSVQRNIQYF. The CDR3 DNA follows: TGTGCCTGGAGTCCGTTTTCTGTCCAGCGGAACATTCAGTACTTC.

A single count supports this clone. CDR3 bases: TGTGCCAGCAGTAGCACGGGACAGGGTCGTGGCTACACCTTC. The encoded protein is CASSSTGQGRGYTF. The gene calls are TRBV28 and TRBJ1-2, with TRBD1 matching 9 bases. CDR1 is MDHEN, CDR2 SYDVKM, per germline. The ends lost 5 bases at V and 7 bases at J; junction bases unmatched: 8. This CDR3 region has 14 residues.

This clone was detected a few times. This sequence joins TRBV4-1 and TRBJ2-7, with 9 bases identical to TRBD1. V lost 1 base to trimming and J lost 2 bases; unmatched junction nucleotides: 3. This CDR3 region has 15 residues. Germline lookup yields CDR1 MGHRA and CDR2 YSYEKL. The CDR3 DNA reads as TGCGCCAGCAGCCAAGTTTGGACAGGGGCCTACGAGCAGTACTTC. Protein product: CASSQVWTGAYEQYF.

This CDR3 reads CASSLAPLAGEGYTF. CDR3 sequence (DNA): TGCGCCAGCAGCTTGGCCCCTCTAGCAGGGGAAGGCTACACCTTC. The V and J genes are TRBV5-1 and TRBJ1-2; maybe TRBD1 (6 bases). Germline loops: CDR1 SGHRS, CDR2 YFSETQ. Trimming removed 0 bases from V and 8 bases from J, with 17 bases in between. The CDR3 length is 15 residues.

CDR3 loop: CASSLGQGRGGNQPQHF. The CDR3 DNA reads as TGTGCCAGCAGCTTGGGACAGGGACGAGGAGGCAATCAGCCCCAGCATTTT. This chain links TRBV5-6 with TRBJ1-5; TRBD1 matches 7 bases. The CDR3 is 17 amino acids. Per the germline V gene, CDR1 is SGHDT and CDR2 is YYEEEE. The trim removed 0 bases at V and 2 bases at J, leaving 8 bases unmatched.

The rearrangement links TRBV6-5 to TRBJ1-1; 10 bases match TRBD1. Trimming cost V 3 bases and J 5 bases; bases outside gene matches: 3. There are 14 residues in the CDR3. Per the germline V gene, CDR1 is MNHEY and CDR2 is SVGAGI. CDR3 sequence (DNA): TGTGCCAGCAGTTATGGACAGGGGGGAACTGAAGCTTTCTTT. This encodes CASSYGQGGTEAFF.

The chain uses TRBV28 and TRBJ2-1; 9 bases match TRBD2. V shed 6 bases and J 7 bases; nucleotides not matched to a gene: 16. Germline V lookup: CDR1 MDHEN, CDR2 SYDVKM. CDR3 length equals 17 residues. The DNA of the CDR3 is TGTGCCAGCAGGCCCGGCATGGGGCGGGGGGGCTTAAATGAGCAGTTCTTC. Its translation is CASRPGMGRGGLNEQFF. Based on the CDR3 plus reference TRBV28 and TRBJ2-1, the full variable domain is DVKVTQSSRYLVKRTGEKVFLECVQDMDHENMFWYRQDPGLGLRLIYFSYDVKMKEKGDIPEGYSVSREKKERFSLILESASTNQTSMYLCASRPGMGRGGLNEQFFGPGTRLTVL.

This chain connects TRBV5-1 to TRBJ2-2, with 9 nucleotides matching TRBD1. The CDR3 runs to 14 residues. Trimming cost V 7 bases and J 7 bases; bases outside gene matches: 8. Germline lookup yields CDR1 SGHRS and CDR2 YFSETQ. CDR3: CASYPTGGVGELFF. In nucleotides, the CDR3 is TGCGCCAGCTACCCGACAGGGGGGGTCGGGGAGCTGTTTTTT.

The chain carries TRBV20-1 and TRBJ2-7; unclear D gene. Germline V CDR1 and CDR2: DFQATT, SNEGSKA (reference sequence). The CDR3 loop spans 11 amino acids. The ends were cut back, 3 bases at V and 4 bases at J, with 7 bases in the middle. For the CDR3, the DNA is TGCAGTGCTAGCGAAGCATACGAGCAGTACTTC. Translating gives CSASEAYEQYF.

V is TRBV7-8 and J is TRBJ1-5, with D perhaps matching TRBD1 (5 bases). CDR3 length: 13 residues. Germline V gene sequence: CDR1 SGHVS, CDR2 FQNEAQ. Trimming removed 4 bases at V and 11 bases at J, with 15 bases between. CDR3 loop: CASSSRGVEAQHF. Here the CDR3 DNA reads TGTGCCAGCAGCTCCCGGGGGGTGGAAGCCCAGCATTTT.

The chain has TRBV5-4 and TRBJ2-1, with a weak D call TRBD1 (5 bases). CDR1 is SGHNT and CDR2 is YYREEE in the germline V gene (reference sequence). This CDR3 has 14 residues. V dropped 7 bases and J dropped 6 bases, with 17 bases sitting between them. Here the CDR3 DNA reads TGTGCCAGCGAGGACGCCACAAGGGGCAATGAGCAGTTCTTC. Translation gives CASEDATRGNEQFF.

This CDR3 reads CASRSGDRENQPQHF. Here the CDR3 DNA reads TGTGCCAGCAGATCCGGGGACAGGGAGAATCAGCCCCAGCATTTT. V and J are TRBV6-5 and TRBJ1-5, with 9 bases that match TRBD1. Germline V gene data show CDR1 as MNHEY and CDR2 as SVGAGI. CDR3 length: 15 residues. After removal of 6 bases from V and 4 bases from J, the junction contained 7 bases not matched to a gene.

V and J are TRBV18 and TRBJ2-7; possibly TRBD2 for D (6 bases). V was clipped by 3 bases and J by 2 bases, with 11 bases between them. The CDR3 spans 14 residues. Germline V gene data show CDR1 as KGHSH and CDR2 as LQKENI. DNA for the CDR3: TGTGCCAGCTCACCTTCCGGGACTCCCTACGAGCAGTACTTC. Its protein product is CASSPSGTPYEQYF.

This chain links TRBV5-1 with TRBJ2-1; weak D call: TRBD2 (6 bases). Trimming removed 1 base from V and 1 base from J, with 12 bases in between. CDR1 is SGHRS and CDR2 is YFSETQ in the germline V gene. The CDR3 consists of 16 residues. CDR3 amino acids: CASSLNGGLSYNEQFF. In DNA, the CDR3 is TGCGCCAGCAGCTTGAATGGGGGACTTTCCTACAATGAGCAGTTCTTC.

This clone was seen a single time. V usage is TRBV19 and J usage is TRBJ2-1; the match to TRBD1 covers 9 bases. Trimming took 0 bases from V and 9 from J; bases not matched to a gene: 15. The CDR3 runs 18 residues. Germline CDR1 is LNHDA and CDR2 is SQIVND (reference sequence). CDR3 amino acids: CASSIDFWTGVTLGEQFF. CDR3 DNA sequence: TGTGCCAGTAGTATAGATTTTTGGACAGGGGTGACTTTGGGTGAGCAGTTCTTC.

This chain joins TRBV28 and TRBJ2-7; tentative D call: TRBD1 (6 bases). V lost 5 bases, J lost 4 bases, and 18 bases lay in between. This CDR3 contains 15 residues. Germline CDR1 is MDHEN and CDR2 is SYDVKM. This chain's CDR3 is CASSTQGSGFYEQYF. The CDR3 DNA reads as TGTGCCAGCAGTACCCAGGGGAGTGGATTTTACGAGCAGTACTTC.

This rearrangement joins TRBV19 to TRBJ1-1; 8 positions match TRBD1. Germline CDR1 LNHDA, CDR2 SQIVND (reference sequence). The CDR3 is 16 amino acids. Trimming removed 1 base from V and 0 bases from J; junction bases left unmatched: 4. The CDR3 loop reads CASSIVTGAMNTEAFF. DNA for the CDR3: TGTGCCAGTAGTATAGTGACAGGGGCCATGAACACTGAAGCTTTCTTT. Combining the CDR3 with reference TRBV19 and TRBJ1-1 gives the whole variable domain DGGITQSPKYLFRKEGQNVTLSCEQNLNHDAMYWYRQDPGQGLRLIYYSQIVNDFQKGDIAEGYSVSREKKESFPLTVTSAQKNPTAFYLCASSIVTGAMNTEAFFGQGTRLTVV.

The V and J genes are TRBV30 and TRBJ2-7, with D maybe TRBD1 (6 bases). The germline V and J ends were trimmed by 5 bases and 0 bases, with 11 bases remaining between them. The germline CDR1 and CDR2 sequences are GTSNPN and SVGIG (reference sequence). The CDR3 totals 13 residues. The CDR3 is CAWLRDNSYEQYF. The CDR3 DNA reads TGTGCCTGGCTCCGGGACAACTCCTACGAGCAGTACTTC.

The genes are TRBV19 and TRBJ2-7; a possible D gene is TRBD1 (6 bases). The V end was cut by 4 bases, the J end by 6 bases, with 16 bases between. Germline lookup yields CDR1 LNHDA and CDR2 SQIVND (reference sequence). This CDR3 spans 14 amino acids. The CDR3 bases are TGTGCCAGTAGTAGTACAGGGACATCTCGCGAGCAGTACTTC. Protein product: CASSSTGTSREQYF. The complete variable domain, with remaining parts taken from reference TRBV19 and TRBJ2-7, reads DGGITQSPKYLFRKEGQNVTLSCEQNLNHDAMYWYRQDPGQGLRLIYYSQIVNDFQKGDIAEGYSVSREKKESFPLTVTSAQKNPTAFYLCASSSTGTSREQYFGPGTRLTVT.

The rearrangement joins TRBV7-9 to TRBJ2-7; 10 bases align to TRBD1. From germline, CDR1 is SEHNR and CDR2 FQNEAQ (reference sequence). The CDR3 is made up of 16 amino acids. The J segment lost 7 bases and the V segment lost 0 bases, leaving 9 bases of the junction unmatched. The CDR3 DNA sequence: TGTGCCAGCAGCTTAGCGCCTGGGACAGGGGTAAGGGAGCAGTACTTC. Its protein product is CASSLAPGTGVREQYF. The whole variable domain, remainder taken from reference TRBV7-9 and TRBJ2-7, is DTGVSQNPRHKITKRGQNVTFRCDPISEHNRLYWYRQTLGQGPEFLTYFQNEAQLEKSRLLSDRFSAERPKGSFSTLEIQRTEQGDSAMYLCASSLAPGTGVREQYFGPGTRLTVT.

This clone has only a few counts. CDR3 in DNA: TGTGCCAGCATGCACTTCGGAGTTGGCCAAGAGACCCAGTACTTC. Protein sequence: CASMHFGVGQETQYF. The chain uses TRBV6-1 and TRBJ2-5; D ambiguous. Germline V lookup: CDR1 MNHNS, CDR2 SASEGT. V was clipped by 7 bases and J by 1 base, with 16 bases between them. CDR3 length equals 15 residues.

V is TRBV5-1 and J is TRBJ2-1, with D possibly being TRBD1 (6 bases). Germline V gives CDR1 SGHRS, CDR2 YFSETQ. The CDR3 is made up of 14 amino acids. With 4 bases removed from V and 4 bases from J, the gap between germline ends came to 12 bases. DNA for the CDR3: TGCGCCAGCAGCCCCCGGACAGAATACAATGAGCAGTTCTTC. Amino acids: CASSPRTEYNEQFF.

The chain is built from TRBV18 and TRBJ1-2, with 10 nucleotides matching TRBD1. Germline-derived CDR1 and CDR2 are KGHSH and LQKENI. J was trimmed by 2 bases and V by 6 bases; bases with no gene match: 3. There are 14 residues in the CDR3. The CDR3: CASSPGQGNYGYTF. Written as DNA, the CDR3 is TGTGCCAGCTCCCCGGGACAGGGGAACTATGGCTACACCTTC.